This T cell receptor (beta chain) originates from a study of blood T cell repertoires in COVID-19. At the level of the study: From the United States, Italy and Spain came samples of acute and convalescent COVID-19. From T cells, B-cell-depleted T cells, or PBMCs came the material, which was cDNA or gDNA.

V shed 2 bases, J shed 7 bases, and the junction held 4 bases outside the gene matches. This CDR3 is 14 amino acids long. Germline CDR1 reads SGHDT; CDR2 reads YYEEEE. Only in-frame clones appear in the TCRdb table, and some are missing; sequencing was by immunoSEQ multiplex PCR. The repertoire holds 200,000 to 250,000 clones, approximately 80% seen once, with around 6.8% in the top ten. The sequenced sample was peripheral blood. This receptor was obtained from a woman aged 50 to 60 with acute or convalescent COVID-19. This chain joins TRBV5-6 and TRBJ2-1; 9 positions match TRBD2. The CDR3 DNA sequence: TGTGCCAGCAGCTTCCTAGCGGGAACTAATGAGCAGTTCTTC. This gives the protein CASSFLAGTNEQFF.